This TCR beta chain was identified in a study of blood T cell repertoires in COVID-19. Study-level information: The United States, Italy and Spain were the sources of the acute and convalescent COVID-19 samples. The analysed material was cDNA or gDNA that came from T cells, B-cell-depleted T cells, or PBMCs.

The CDR3 covers 15 residues. CDR1 LGHDT and CDR2 YNNKEL come from the germline V gene (reference sequence). V lost 4 bases and J lost 2; bases outside the gene matches: 1. The repertoire was sequenced with immunoSEQ multiplex PCR; TCRdb's copy has only in-frame clones and lacks some. The sample holds approximately 240,000 clones, about 90% seen once. The specimen was peripheral blood. The sequence was obtained from a woman in her 30s who had recovered from COVID-19. V gene TRBV3-1 (or the pseudogene TRBV3-2) combines with J gene TRBJ2-1, with 11 bases matching TRBD2. CDR3 sequence (DNA): TGTGCCAGCAGCCGACTAGCGGGAACCTACAATGAGCAGTTCTTC. It specifies CASSRLAGTYNEQFF.